The rows below give T cell receptor beta chains drawn from one sample of a study of cytomegalovirus exposure and HLA in healthy donors. Generated by immunoSEQ multiplex PCR, the TCRdb table keeps only in-frame clones and is missing some. The sample comprises roughly 80,000 clones, roughly 76% of which are singletons, and 1.5% to 2% rests with the top ten. Sample: PBMCs. These receptors came from a woman younger than 45 in good health and CMV-seronegative. The conserved cysteine and the conserved F or W are not part of the CDR3 here. Fields, in order: clone size, J gene, V gene, CDR3 protein. Only some rows state a clone size, as once, few, many or a class for expanded clones.

size: NA
J: TRBJ1-5
V: TRBV6-5
CDR3: ASSYSEGQPQH

size: once
J: TRBJ1-5
V: TRBV27
CDR3: ASSFRTPQGNNQPQH

size: few
J: TRBJ2-7
V: TRBV6-1
CDR3: ASKKKEAYEQY

size: NA
J: TRBJ1-5
V: TRBV6-6
CDR3: ASGHRTNQPQH

size: NA
J: TRBJ1-1
V: TRBV11-1
CDR3: ASSYSSNTEAF

size: few
J: TRBJ2-1
V: TRBV4-3
CDR3: ASSQPDREENNEQF

size: NA
J: TRBJ2-5
V: TRBV6-1
CDR3: ASSIVRVGETQY

size: NA
J: TRBJ2-7
V: TRBV6-1
CDR3: ASRIGTSGSYEQY

size: NA
J: TRBJ1-1
V: TRBV7-9
CDR3: ASSPYSDSEAF

size: NA
J: TRBJ2-5
V: TRBV7-9
CDR3: ASSLAGKAAETQY

size: NA
J: TRBJ2-7
V: TRBV28
CDR3: ASSPLGTSGNYEQY

size: NA
J: TRBJ1-5
V: TRBV10-3
CDR3: AARGEGNQPQH

size: NA
J: TRBJ2-1
V: TRBV18
CDR3: ASSPSGQTPYNEQF

size: NA
J: TRBJ2-7
V: TRBV6-1
CDR3: ASSEAGTVLAYEQY

size: NA
J: TRBJ2-1
V: TRBV27
CDR3: ASNLAGSSYNEQF

size: NA
J: TRBJ2-1
V: TRBV29-1
CDR3: SVPERGVGNEQF

size: NA
J: TRBJ2-7
V: TRBV12-2
CDR3: ASRLEWLAGRGHEQY

size: NA
J: TRBJ2-7
V: TRBV6-5
CDR3: ASSPFAGSSYEQY

size: NA
J: TRBJ1-1
V: TRBV5-1
CDR3: ASSSNPGGGNTEAF

size: NA
J: TRBJ2-3
V: TRBV27
CDR3: ASSSTGSTDTQY

size: NA
J: NA
V: TRBV7-3
CDR3: ASSRGLAGYEQY

size: NA
J: TRBJ1-5
V: TRBV19
CDR3: ASSDSVNQPQH

size: NA
J: TRBJ2-3
V: TRBV5-1
CDR3: ASSGQPSTDTQY

size: NA
J: TRBJ1-1
V: TRBV19
CDR3: ASTRLGQGRVAF

size: NA
J: TRBJ1-1
V: TRBV18
CDR3: ASSPRMRDTEAF

size: NA
J: NA
V: TRBV2
CDR3: ASSRQPYEQY

size: NA
J: TRBJ2-5
V: TRBV4-1
CDR3: ASSQVQITETQY

size: few
J: TRBJ2-1
V: TRBV6-5
CDR3: ASTGGPISYNEQF

size: few
J: TRBJ1-6
V: TRBV15
CDR3: ATSGQGESPLH

size: few
J: TRBJ2-1
V: TRBV7-2
CDR3: ASSFSRDSLSSYNEQF

size: NA
J: TRBJ2-7
V: TRBV30
CDR3: AWSVIVSGEQY

size: NA
J: TRBJ2-3
V: TRBV4-2
CDR3: ASSQRTSGESTDTQY

size: NA
J: TRBJ2-5
V: TRBV5-1
CDR3: ASSPGWDRGPETQY

size: NA
J: TRBJ1-2
V: TRBV6-6
CDR3: ASSYSTGAYGYT

size: NA
J: TRBJ1-5
V: TRBV19
CDR3: ASSIEHWAGNQPQH

size: NA
J: TRBJ1-5
V: TRBV28
CDR3: ASSWLVFLSNQPQH

size: NA
J: TRBJ2-3
V: TRBV28
CDR3: ASTTPLAGTDTQY

size: NA
J: TRBJ2-5
V: TRBV29-1
CDR3: SVARTTLETQY

size: NA
J: TRBJ1-2
V: TRBV2
CDR3: ASSGEQGLLGGYT

size: once
J: TRBJ1-1
V: TRBV5-6
CDR3: ASSLDLGTVTRTEAF

size: NA
J: TRBJ2-7
V: TRBV30
CDR3: AWRDGQGAYEQY

size: NA
J: TRBJ1-5
V: TRBV6-5
CDR3: ASKQGNQPQH

size: few
J: TRBJ2-7
V: TRBV19
CDR3: ASRQTSGSYEQY

size: once
J: TRBJ1-2
V: TRBV29-1
CDR3: SVTTGTGSYYGYT

size: NA
J: TRBJ2-5
V: TRBV14
CDR3: ASSLTSGSMETQY

size: NA
J: TRBJ1-1
V: TRBV29-1
CDR3: SVVGTVMNTEAF

size: NA
J: TRBJ2-7
V: TRBV28
CDR3: ASSRPNSGEQY

size: NA
J: TRBJ2-1
V: TRBV19
CDR3: ASSTGQGAPNEQF

size: once
J: TRBJ2-5
V: TRBV30
CDR3: AWSTHRGWEETQY

size: NA
J: TRBJ2-1
V: TRBV27
CDR3: ASSPILAGWGNEQF

size: NA
J: TRBJ2-3
V: TRBV7-2
CDR3: ASSLAKLAGDTQY

size: NA
J: TRBJ2-2
V: TRBV11-1
CDR3: ASSHRGLNTGELF

size: NA
J: TRBJ1-2
V: TRBV2
CDR3: AIGTDTMAGT

size: once
J: TRBJ2-7
V: TRBV4-1
CDR3: ASSSQSHEQY

size: NA
J: TRBJ2-1
V: TRBV28
CDR3: ASSLSFQNEQF

size: NA
J: TRBJ1-1
V: TRBV7-2
CDR3: ASSTREGGTEAF

size: NA
J: TRBJ2-7
V: TRBV29-1
CDR3: SVRQGVSSYEQY

size: few
J: TRBJ2-2
V: TRBV5-6
CDR3: ASSLFRKGASSGELF

size: NA
J: TRBJ2-7
V: TRBV6-1
CDR3: ASSRTSGLFYEQY